The clone carrying this T cell receptor (beta chain) has just a few counts. TCR beta CDR3 regions were amplified from RNA transcripts. HTBI primers were the set used in a first-round RT-PCR of the TCR CDR3. Each CDR3 protein is one row after TCRdb ran MiXCR on the multiplex PCR reads. Among around 290,000 distinct CDR3 sequences listed, approximately 12% were seen once. These data belong to a study of T cells in Graves' hyperthyroidism and ophthalmopathy. The CDR3 runs 18 residues. Trimming cost V 5 bases and J 3 bases, with 24 bases left between them. CDR1 and CDR2 from the germline V gene are SGHTA and FQGNSA.

The chain joins TRBV7-2 to TRBJ2-3; weak D call: TRBD2 (6 bases). This receptor was obtained from a woman aged 25-40 years with Graves' hyperthyroidism that later progressed to Graves' ophthalmopathy. Sequenced sample: blood. The CDR3 DNA reads TGTGCCAGCAGCCTAGAACAGATTCGGAGGGCCGGAACAGATACGCAGTATTTT. Protein sequence: CASSLEQIRRAGTDTQYF. The full variable domain, completed using reference TRBV7-2 and TRBJ2-3, is GAGVSQSPSNKVTEKGKDVELRCDPISGHTALYWYRQSLGQGLEFLIYFQGNSAPDKSGLPSDRFSAERTGGSVSTLTIQRTQQEDSAVYLCASSLEQIRRAGTDTQYFGPGTRLTVL.